Listed below are T cell receptor beta chains from one sample, sequenced in a study of shared clonotypes between healthy human individuals. Libraries were prepared by immunoSEQ multiplex PCR; TCRdb keeps only in-frame clonotypes and omits some of them. The sample lists about 2,100,000 clones, 90% to 95% occurring once. Sequencing was carried out using naive CD8+ T cells from PBMCs. The receptor set was obtained from a man aged 18 to 30 in good health. Some clones in this sample may be carry-over from other donors' samples. The conserved cysteine and the conserved F or W are not part of the CDR3 here. The order of the fields is V gene, clone size, J gene, CDR3 protein. Size tells how often a clone was seen (once, few, many) or the class of an expanded clone, and some rows leave it out.

>TRBV7-7|-|TRBJ2-1
ASSLALGDSYNEQF
>TRBV19|-|TRBJ2-1
ASSTDRVSYNEQF
>TRBV27|-|TRBJ2-2
ASSPRPSNTGELF
>TRBV10-3|-|TRBJ1-5
AISESSGGSQPQH
>TRBV7-8|-|TRBJ2-2
ASSFTAGYTGELF
>TRBV27|-|TRBJ1-1
ASSLSVSTEAF
>TRBV7-8|-|TRBJ2-7
ASSLVSPRQATYEQY
>TRBV7-9|-|TRBJ2-5
ASSPRGMQETQY
>TRBV19|-|TRBJ2-2
ASSKPTGFAGELF
>TRBV4-3|-|TRBJ1-2
ASGLVGAGGYT
>TRBV28|-|TRBJ2-3
ASSAGSTDTQY
>TRBV2|few|TRBJ2-5
ASSEFGQLQETQY
>TRBV7-6|-|TRBJ2-2
ASSSSGRAGELF
>TRBV4-1|-|TRBJ2-5
ASSQNKLEGQETQY
>TRBV19|-|TRBJ2-2
ASSIRVPTGELF
>TRBV5-1|-|TRBJ2-1
ASRPGDGSYNEQF
>TRBV28|-|TRBJ1-5
ASSSQTNDIWGAGQPQH
>TRBV7-6|-|TRBJ2-2
ASSFSLSRGGDTGELF
>TRBV4-3|-|TRBJ2-7
ASSQLEGESPYEQY
>TRBV4-3|-|TRBJ1-4
ASSQASRLEKLF
>TRBV29-1|-|TRBJ2-7
SVGKVFPYEQY
>TRBV29-1|once|TRBJ1-3
SVEWQANTIY
>TRBV5-1|-|TRBJ2-1
ASSLEWGREQF
>TRBV4-1|-|TRBJ1-5
ASSQVQGQPQH
>TRBV2|-|TRBJ2-7
ASSNYGTTPTYEQY
>TRBV30|-|TRBJ2-7
AWSGGTATLSYEQY
>TRBV15|-|TRBJ2-1
ATSRVVVSYNEQF
>TRBV27|once|TRBJ1-1
ASRTGRGTEAF
>TRBV15|-|TRBJ2-2
ATSRDRFYGSRTGELF
>TRBV14|-|TRBJ2-7
ASSATSSYEQY
>TRBV4-1|-|TRBJ2-3
ASSQDRTSGRWNTQY
>TRBV9|-|TRBJ2-7
ASSVEGLAEPYEQY
>TRBV4-1|once|TRBJ2-3
ASSLRRSTDTQY
>TRBV27|-|TRBJ2-7
ASSTIGQGVHEQY
>TRBV10-3|-|TRBJ1-2
AISAGGLSYGYT
>TRBV13|-|TRBJ2-1
ASSLEQGRNEQF
>TRBV10-2|-|TRBJ2-2
ASTPLAGTAGELF
>TRBV9|-|TRBJ2-2
ASSVGGSSHGELF
>TRBV27|-|TRBJ2-2
ASSLLASGELF
>TRBV4-1|-|TRBJ2-1
ASSDRQAGYNEQF
>TRBV11-2|-|TRBJ2-1
ASSSSRSSYNEQF
>TRBV16|-|TRBJ2-1
ASSQVRSSYNEQF
>TRBV27|-|TRBJ1-2
ASSPSVRDPRNGYT
>TRBV7-8|-|TRBJ2-7
ASSLWSRQDYEQY
>TRBV9|-|TRBJ2-3
ASSTGLAGADTQY
>TRBV4-1|-|TRBJ2-3
ASSQDDSPSTDTQY
>TRBV4-1|once|TRBJ2-2
ASSQTLRPGELF
>TRBV7-8|-|TRBJ2-1
ASSLSPSGSLGDNEQF
>TRBV5-6|-|TRBJ2-7
ASSLPGTYEQY
>TRBV9|-|TRBJ2-7
ASSAGLAGDYEQY
>TRBV4-1|-|TRBJ2-7
ASSLGTAYEQY
>TRBV6-5|-|TRBJ2-1
ASIKHRGSHEQF
>TRBV11-2|-|TRBJ2-7
ASSLSRGLSEQY